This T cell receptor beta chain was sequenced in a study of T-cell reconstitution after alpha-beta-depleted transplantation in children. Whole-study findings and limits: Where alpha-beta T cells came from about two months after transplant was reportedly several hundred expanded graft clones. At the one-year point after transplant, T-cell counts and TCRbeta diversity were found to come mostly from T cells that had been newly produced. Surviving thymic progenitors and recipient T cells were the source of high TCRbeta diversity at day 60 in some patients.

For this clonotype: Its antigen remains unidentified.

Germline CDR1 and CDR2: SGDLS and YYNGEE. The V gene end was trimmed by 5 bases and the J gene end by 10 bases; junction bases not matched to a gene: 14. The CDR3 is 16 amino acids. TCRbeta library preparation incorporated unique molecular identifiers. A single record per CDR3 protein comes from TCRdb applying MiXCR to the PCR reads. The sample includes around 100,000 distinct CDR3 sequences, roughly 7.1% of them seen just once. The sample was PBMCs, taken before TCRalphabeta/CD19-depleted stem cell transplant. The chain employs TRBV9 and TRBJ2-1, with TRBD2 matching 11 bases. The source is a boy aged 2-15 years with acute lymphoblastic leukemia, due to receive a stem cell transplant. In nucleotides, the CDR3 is TGTGCCAGCAGTGCAACTATAGCGGGGGGGCTAGGAGAGCAGTTCTTC. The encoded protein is CASSATIAGGLGEQFF.